The TCR beta chain under discussion was sequenced for a study of blood T cell repertoires in COVID-19. Clones were sequenced by immunoSEQ multiplex PCR, and TCRdb holds only the in-frame ones, with some missing. Among 250,000 to 350,000 clones listed, roughly 89% were seen once. This clone is a singleton in its sample. Input material: PBMCs or T cells enriched from blood (not recorded which). This TCR was recovered from a woman under 30 with acute COVID-19.

The CDR3: CASSHGSPYNEQFF. In nucleotides, the CDR3 is TGCGCCAGCAGCCATGGGAGCCCCTACAATGAGCAGTTCTTC. This chain uses TRBV4-1 with TRBJ2-1; D may be TRBD2 (5 bases). The CDR3 loop spans 14 amino acids. Trimming took off 3 bases at V and 2 bases at J, with 8 bases between the two ends. Germline CDR1 reads MGHRA; CDR2 reads YSYEKL.